This TCR beta chain was retrieved from a study of blood T cell repertoires in COVID-19. TCRdb's copy holds only in-frame clones and misses some; the assay was immunoSEQ multiplex PCR. The sample comprises roughly 120,000 clones, about 91% of which are singletons, and 0.7% to 0.9% rests with the top ten. V lost 2 bases, J lost 0 bases, and 6 bases stayed unmatched. Germline V CDR1 and CDR2: MNHEY, SVGAGI. There are 16 residues in the CDR3. The V gene is TRBV6-5, the J gene TRBJ2-7, with 8 bases identical to TRBD1. The sequencing input was peripheral blood. This sequence was found in a woman aged 45 to 65 with active or convalescent COVID-19. The CDR3 is CASSYGSTGGSYEQYF. In DNA, the CDR3 is TGTGCCAGCAGTTACGGTAGCACAGGGGGCTCCTACGAGCAGTACTTC.